This is a list of T cell receptor beta chains from one sample in a study of cytomegalovirus exposure and HLA in healthy donors. Clones were read by immunoSEQ multiplex PCR, and TCRdb kept only the in-frame ones, dropping some. The sample lists 130,000 or so clones, over 70% occurring once. The material sequenced was PBMCs. The receptors here all came from a young woman in good health and CMV-seronegative. The CDR3 runs from the conserved cysteine through the conserved F or W. The D gene is left open where the match is weak.

v_gene: TRBV18
d_gene: .
CDR3aa: CASSPGRETQYF

v_gene: TRBV5-1
d_gene: TRBD2
CDR3aa: CASSLGPPGLDDDTQYF

v_gene: TRBV5-1
d_gene: TRBD1
CDR3aa: CASSLERTGPGNTIYF

v_gene: TRBV7-2
d_gene: TRBD1
CDR3aa: CASSYGTENTEAFF

v_gene: TRBV19
d_gene: .
CDR3aa: CASRKDSAYEQYF

v_gene: TRBV9
d_gene: .
CDR3aa: CASSTGRVVNYGYTF

v_gene: TRBV7-9
d_gene: TRBD2
CDR3aa: CASSSPLTGTRDEQFF

v_gene: TRBV4-2
d_gene: TRBD2
CDR3aa: CASSQDRGREGRYEQYF

v_gene: TRBV4-2
d_gene: .
CDR3aa: CASSPASLSSYNEQFF

v_gene: TRBV27
d_gene: TRBD2
CDR3aa: CASSRRSGRRNEQFF

v_gene: TRBV19
d_gene: .
CDR3aa: CASTEQSRTGELFF

v_gene: TRBV6-1
d_gene: .
CDR3aa: CASSEATTKPELYEQFF

v_gene: TRBV18
d_gene: .
CDR3aa: CASSALVDNEQFF

v_gene: TRBV29-1
d_gene: .
CDR3aa: CSVEEQVSYNEQFF

v_gene: TRBV5-5
d_gene: .
CDR3aa: CASSSRGWGEKLFF

v_gene: TRBV9
d_gene: .
CDR3aa: CASSVAEGEGAEAFF

v_gene: TRBV30
d_gene: .
CDR3aa: CAWSVGASSNQPQHF

v_gene: TRBV6-6
d_gene: .
CDR3aa: CASSPQQRRDRTQYF

v_gene: TRBV18
d_gene: .
CDR3aa: CASSPPTTAYEQYF

v_gene: TRBV19
d_gene: .
CDR3aa: CASRIRGSGNTIYF

v_gene: TRBV11-3
d_gene: TRBD1
CDR3aa: CASSEDRGEQETQYF

v_gene: TRBV6-1
d_gene: TRBD1
CDR3aa: CASSESQGAYGYTF

v_gene: TRBV6-5
d_gene: TRBD1
CDR3aa: CASSRTGTWKAFF

v_gene: TRBV29-1
d_gene: .
CDR3aa: CSVPGSSYGYTF

v_gene: TRBV9
d_gene: TRBD1
CDR3aa: CASSVPKTGVNTEAFF

v_gene: TRBV10-3
d_gene: TRBD1
CDR3aa: CAILGGQGERDYGYTF

v_gene: TRBV21-1
d_gene: .
CDR3aa: CASCGEFDETQYF

v_gene: TRBV5-1
d_gene: TRBD1
CDR3aa: CASSPAGQAGNTEAFF

v_gene: TRBV15
d_gene: TRBD2
CDR3aa: CATSLTSGPLNEQFF

v_gene: TRBV10-3
d_gene: TRBD2
CDR3aa: CAIAAGGPVDTQYF

v_gene: TRBV7-9
d_gene: TRBD1
CDR3aa: CASSVQGVAGYTF

v_gene: TRBV4-1
d_gene: TRBD1
CDR3aa: CASSHLQGAGEQYF

v_gene: TRBV6-5
d_gene: .
CDR3aa: CASSYEGLENTEAFF

v_gene: TRBV9
d_gene: .
CDR3aa: CASSGGMDEGTYEQYF

v_gene: TRBV6-4
d_gene: TRBD2
CDR3aa: CASSAEVGTSGFF

v_gene: TRBV18
d_gene: .
CDR3aa: CASSPQYGYTF

v_gene: TRBV6-1
d_gene: .
CDR3aa: CASSEVGGYEQFF

v_gene: TRBV13
d_gene: TRBD1
CDR3aa: CASSLGQGTYGYTF

v_gene: TRBV6-5
d_gene: TRBD1
CDR3aa: CASSGQGARQPQHF

v_gene: TRBV5-1
d_gene: TRBD2
CDR3aa: CASSLGLAGGIETQYF

v_gene: TRBV5-6
d_gene: TRBD1
CDR3aa: CASSLGQGLQETQYF

v_gene: TRBV30
d_gene: .
CDR3aa: CAWSVPGRGEKLFF

v_gene: TRBV2
d_gene: .
CDR3aa: CASSTGPSNQPQHF

v_gene: TRBV7-2
d_gene: TRBD1
CDR3aa: CASSPRTGENYEQYF

v_gene: TRBV6-6
d_gene: TRBD1
CDR3aa: CASRGQGLNQPQHF

v_gene: TRBV10-1
d_gene: .
CDR3aa: CASRGEDQETQYF

v_gene: TRBV27
d_gene: TRBD1
CDR3aa: CASSSQGATDTQYF